This record concerns one T cell receptor beta chain sequence. As yet, its antigen is unknown. In the same sample, other DNA sequences code for this CDR3. This sample stems from a study of shared clonotypes between healthy human individuals. Study-wide results and limits: The authors expected sequencing depth to affect clonotype sharing among donors. Estimated richness was generally greater in naive than memory subsets.

Germline CDR1 and CDR2: SGDLS and YYNGEE. The CDR3 has 14 residues. With V trimmed by 0 bases and J by 4 bases, 3 bases remained unmatched. Donation came from healthy HIV-negative adults that had no recent acute infections or vaccinations. Some clones are missing from TCRdb's copy, which holds only in-frame ones; the method was immunoSEQ multiplex PCR. The table has some 2,100,000 clones, more than 90% seen once. The rearrangement joins TRBV9 to TRBJ2-5, with 7 bases identical to TRBD2. The sequencing sample was made of naive CD4+ T cells sorted from blood. This sample's subset: CD45RA+ positively selected. This TCR was recovered from a man aged 18-30 years in good health. The DNA of the CDR3 is TGTGCCAGCAGCGTAGGTAGCGGGCGAGAGACCCAGTACTTC. Protein product: CASSVGSGRETQYF. The whole variable domain, remainder taken from reference TRBV9 and TRBJ2-5, is DSGVTQTPKHLITATGQRVTLRCSPRSGDLSVYWYQQSLDQGLQFLIQYYNGEERAKGNILERFSAQQFPDLHSELNLSSLELGDSALYFCASSVGSGRETQYFGPGTRLLVL.